This TCR beta chain was sequenced during a study of spatial heterogeneity in lung cancer. Background on the study: In the raw reads, each unique TCR and UMI combination was present more than ten times on average.

Documented time point: sample taken at primary tumor resection. The donors, more than 55 patients with untreated early-stage non-small cell lung cancer, provided the samples. The input material, whole RNA from tumor, nontumor lung or frozen PBMC, was sequenced unsorted. In the library, each TCR cDNA molecule bore its own unique molecular identifier. TCRdb fed the 5' RACE reads into MiXCR, producing one record per CDR3 protein. The table records 30,000 to 45,000 distinct CDR3 sequences, roughly 6.5% of them present only once. This clonotype was counted between two and nine times. V was clipped by 4 bases and J by 3 bases; unmatched bases: 8. Germline lookup yields CDR1 MNHEY and CDR2 SMNVEV (reference sequence). The CDR3 length is 16 residues.

The chain combines TRBV27 with TRBJ2-4, with 8 nucleotides matching TRBD2. This TCR was sampled from a female donor with early-stage non-small cell lung cancer. The sequences come from PBMCs, collected at surgery. The CDR3 region has the DNA TGTGCCAGCAGTTACGGGGGGGGCTGGGGCAAAAACATTCAGTACTTC. As protein: CASSYGGGWGKNIQYF.